This T cell receptor (beta chain) derives from a study of molecular identifiers for immune sequencing clone quantification. Isolation of naive CD8 T cells was achieved by sorting on a CD8+CD4-CCR7+CD45RA+ phenotype. TCRdb re-called the PCR reads with MiXCR, one entry per CDR3 protein. The sample records fewer than 350,000 distinct CDR3 sequences, over 20% being singletons. This clonotype was detected many times. Trimming cost V 5 bases and J 4 bases; bases outside gene matches: 6. The CDR3 has 15 residues. Looked up from germline, CDR1 is SGHVS and CDR2 is FNYEAQ. The sequencing input was naive CD8+ T cells from blood, with Jurkat cell RNA spiked in. Subset noted: FACS-sorted CD8+CD4-CCR7+CD45RA+ naive T cells. This TCR came from a human donor in good health. Some libraries in this study had Jurkat cell RNA spiked in. The chain carries TRBV7-6 and TRBJ2-2, with TRBD1 matching 8 bases. The CDR3 DNA sequence: TGTGCCAGCAGCCCGAGGACAGGGAGCACCGGGGAGCTGTTTTTT. It encodes CASSPRTGSTGELFF.